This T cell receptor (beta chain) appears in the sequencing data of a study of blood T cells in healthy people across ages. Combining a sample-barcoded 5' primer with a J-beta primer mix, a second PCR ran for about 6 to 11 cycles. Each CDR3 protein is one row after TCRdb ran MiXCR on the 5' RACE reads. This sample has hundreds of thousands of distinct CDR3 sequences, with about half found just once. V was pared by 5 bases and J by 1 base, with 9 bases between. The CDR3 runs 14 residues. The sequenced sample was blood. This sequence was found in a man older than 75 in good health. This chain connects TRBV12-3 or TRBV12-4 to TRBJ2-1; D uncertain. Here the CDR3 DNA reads TGTGCCAGCAGTAGTTACTTATCCTACAATGAGCAGTTCTTC. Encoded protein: CASSSYLSYNEQFF.